These 27 T cell receptor beta chains originate from one sample sequenced in a study of shared clonotypes between healthy human individuals. Libraries were prepared by immunoSEQ multiplex PCR; TCRdb keeps only in-frame clonotypes and omits some of them. The sample has around 510,000 clones, approximately 95% seen once; the top ten hold around 0.066%. The source material was naive CD4+ T cells sorted from blood. Subset of the sample: CD45RA+ positively selected. These receptors all stem from a woman in her 30s in good health.

The chain carries TRBV25-1 and TRBJ2-1; 9 bases map to TRBD1. The CDR3 consists of 13 residues. CDR1 and CDR2 (germline): MGHDK, SYGVNS. J was trimmed by 15 bases and V by 5 bases; bases with no gene match: 11. CDR3 nucleotide sequence: TGTGCCAGCAGTACTTACGGACAGGGGCCCCGGTTCTTC. Residues: CASSTYGQGPRFF.

The rearrangement uses TRBV18 and TRBJ1-2; TRBD1 might be the D (5 bases). The length of the CDR3 is 14 residues. Trimming took 1 base from V and 8 from J, leaving 14 bases between them. Germline loops: CDR1 KGHSH, CDR2 LQKENI. The CDR3 region has the DNA TGTGCCAGCTCACCACGGGAGACGGGGCACGGCTACACCTTC. Its translation: CASSPRETGHGYTF. The complete variable domain, with remaining parts taken from reference TRBV18 and TRBJ1-2, reads NAGVMQNPRHLVRRRGQEARLRCSPMKGHSHVYWYRQLPEEGLKFMVYLQKENIIDESGMPKERFSAEFPKEGPSILRIQQVVRGDSAAYFCASSPRETGHGYTFGSGTRLTVV.

The chain links TRBV27 to TRBJ1-5, with no clear D. This CDR3 has 14 amino acids. Looked up from germline, CDR1 is MNHEY and CDR2 is SMNVEV (reference sequence). The germline V and J ends were trimmed by 0 bases and 5 bases, with 8 bases remaining between them. The CDR3 spells CASSLSRGDQPQHF. In DNA, the CDR3 is TGTGCCAGCAGTTTATCTAGAGGAGATCAGCCCCAGCATTTT.

The CDR3: CASSPGTENQPQHF. The CDR3 nucleotides are TGTGCCAGCAGCCCCGGGACAGAAAATCAGCCCCAGCATTTT. The chain employs TRBV11-1 and TRBJ1-5, with 7 bases fitting TRBD1. This CDR3 contains 14 residues. V shed 5 bases, J shed 4 bases, and the junction held 5 bases outside the gene matches. The germline gives CDR1 SGHAT, CDR2 FQDESV (reference sequence).

The V and J genes are TRBV4-1 and TRBJ2-7; TRBD1 is a possible D gene (5 bases). V lost 2 bases to trimming and J lost 0 bases, with 8 bases between them. The CDR3 consists of 14 residues. The V gene's germline CDR1 is MGHRA and CDR2 YSYEKL. The CDR3 DNA is TGCGCCAGCAGCCAACAAGACAGCTCCTACGAGCAGTACTTC. Its translation is CASSQQDSSYEQYF.

This chain joins TRBV4-1 and TRBJ2-7; D not resolved. Trimming took 4 bases from V and 1 from J, leaving 20 bases between them. The CDR3 consists of 17 residues. The germline CDR1 and CDR2 sequences are MGHRA and YSYEKL. The CDR3 DNA is TGCGCCAGCAGCCCAAGAGGCAGTGGGTTTCGGTCCTACGAGCAGTACTTC. Translating it yields CASSPRGSGFRSYEQYF.

CDR3 loop: CASSLASIRNEQFF. CDR3 sequence (DNA): TGTGCCAGCAGCTTAGCGTCCATTCGGAATGAGCAGTTCTTC. The V call is TRBV5-4, the J call TRBJ2-1; D gene uncertain. Looked up from germline, CDR1 is SGHNT and CDR2 is YYREEE (reference sequence). Trimming pared 2 bases from V and 7 bases from J, leaving 13 bases between. There are 14 residues in the CDR3.

The CDR3 DNA follows: TGTGCCAGTGTAGGGAACACTGAAGCTTTCTTT. It specifies CASVGNTEAFF. The V call is TRBV28, the J call TRBJ1-1; D unresolved. V lost 9 bases, J lost 1 base, and 6 bases lay in between. Germline V gives CDR1 MDHEN, CDR2 SYDVKM. This CDR3 contains 11 residues.

This clone was counted only a few times. The V call is TRBV10-1, the J call TRBJ2-7; 9 positions match TRBD1. The CDR3 has 13 amino acids. V was clipped by 2 bases and J by 5 bases; unmatched bases: 1. Germline CDR1 reads WNHNN; CDR2 reads SYGVQD (reference sequence). In DNA form, the CDR3 reads TGCGCCAGCAGTGAGGGGGACAGGGACGAGCAGTACTTC. It is translated as CASSEGDRDEQYF.

The chain joins TRBV27 to TRBJ1-2, with 9 bases identical to TRBD1. Trimming took 5 bases from V and 8 from J; bases not matched to a gene: 6. From germline, CDR1 is MNHEY and CDR2 SMNVEV (reference sequence). The CDR3 covers 13 residues. CDR3 bases: TGTGCCAGCAGTCCTGGGACAGGGATGGGCTACACCTTC. This encodes CASSPGTGMGYTF.

This chain joins TRBV28 and TRBJ1-1; tentatively, D is TRBD1 (5 bases). Germline-derived CDR1 and CDR2 are MDHEN and SYDVKM. This CDR3 is 15 amino acids long. V was trimmed by 3 bases and J by 5 bases, leaving 16 bases between them. CDR3 nucleotide sequence: TGTGCCAGCAGTTTTCCGACAGTCCTGGGGACTGAAGCTTTCTTT. Translated, it gives CASSFPTVLGTEAFF.

This clone has only a few counts. The chain uses TRBV11-2 and TRBJ1-2; no firm D call. This CDR3 is 13 amino acids long. The V and J ends lost 0 bases and 3 bases respectively, with 5 bases between them. From germline, CDR1 is SGHAT and CDR2 FQNNGV. The CDR3 here is CASSLEVDYGYTF. As DNA, the CDR3 is TGTGCCAGCAGCTTAGAAGTGGACTATGGCTACACCTTC.

V gene TRBV28 combines with J gene TRBJ2-7; 7 bases are shared with TRBD1. This CDR3 comprises 14 residues. V shed 6 bases and J 2 bases; nucleotides not matched to a gene: 7. Per germline, CDR1 MDHEN and CDR2 SYDVKM. CDR3 nucleotides: TGTGCCAGCAGCCTCCCGGGACAGACCTACGAGCAGTACTTC. It yields the protein CASSLPGQTYEQYF.

The rearrangement links TRBV5-6 to TRBJ2-7; tentative D call: TRBD2 (6 bases). The germline gives CDR1 SGHDT, CDR2 YYEEEE. V gave up 1 base and J gave up 3 bases, with 23 bases separating them. This CDR3 is built from 18 residues. As DNA, the CDR3 is TGTGCCAGCAGCTTGTTAGCGGTACAACCGGGACCTTACTACGAGCAGTACTTC. Translation: CASSLLAVQPGPYYEQYF.

On this clone itself: At one end, the junction sequence differs from germline, possibly due to a read error. This chain joins TRBV18 and TRBJ2-1, with TRBD2 identical over 9 bases. CDR3 length equals 14 residues. Germline CDR1 and CDR2: KGHSH and LQKENI. This CDR3 reads CASYPTSGDNVQFF. In DNA form, the CDR3 reads TGTGCCAGCTACCCGACTAGCGGAGACAATGTGCAGTTCTTC. Full variable domain (missing parts from reference TRBV18 and TRBJ2-1): NAGVMQNPRHLVRRRGQEARLRCSPMKGHSHVYWYRQLPEEGLKFMVYLQKENIIDESGMPKERFSAEFPKEGPSILRIQQVVRGDSAAYFCASYPTSGDNVQFFGPGTRLTVL.

The chain uses TRBV4-2 and TRBJ2-7; 9 bases map to TRBD2. V shed 5 bases and J 0 bases; nucleotides not matched to a gene: 8. Germline assignment: CDR1 LGHNA and CDR2 YNFKEQ. The CDR3 is 16 amino acids. CDR3 protein: CASSNIAGVTSYEQYF. Written as DNA, the CDR3 is TGTGCCAGCAGCAATATAGCGGGAGTGACCTCCTACGAGCAGTACTTC.

The V call is TRBV30, the J call TRBJ2-2; no clear D gene. V dropped 0 bases and J dropped 0 bases, with 8 bases sitting between them. The CDR3 contains 15 residues. Germline values: CDR1 GTSNPN, CDR2 SVGIG (reference sequence). CDR3 bases: TGTGCCTGGAGTGTACACGGACCGAACACCGGGGAGCTGTTTTTT. It specifies CAWSVHGPNTGELFF.

The CDR3 nucleotides read TGCGCCAGCAGCTGGGACAGATACACTGAAGCTTTCTTT. The encoded protein is CASSWDRYTEAFF. The rearrangement links TRBV5-1 to TRBJ1-1; 7 bases are a match to TRBD1. The CDR3 consists of 13 residues. Germline CDR1 SGHRS, CDR2 YFSETQ. With V trimmed by 3 bases and J by 3 bases, 2 bases remained unmatched.

The chain is built from TRBV19 and TRBJ1-2; D remains unclear. Germline V CDR1 and CDR2: LNHDA, SQIVND (reference sequence). Trimming cost V 4 bases and J 4 bases, with 13 bases left between them. The CDR3 totals 14 residues. CDR3: CASSSPGFSYGYTF. CDR3 DNA sequence: TGTGCCAGTAGTAGCCCAGGATTTTCCTATGGCTACACCTTC.

The V call is TRBV7-2, the J call TRBJ1-1; 8 bases are a match to TRBD1. V was clipped by 5 bases and J by 0 bases; unmatched bases: 5. The CDR3 covers 15 residues. Germline V gives CDR1 SGHTA, CDR2 FQGNSA. This CDR3 is CASSNQGAVNTEAFF. CDR3 sequence (DNA): TGTGCCAGCAGCAACCAGGGGGCTGTGAACACTGAAGCTTTCTTT.

This sequence joins TRBV29-1 and TRBJ2-1; D perhaps matches TRBD1 (6 bases). The CDR3 extends over 11 amino acids. CDR1 is SQVTM, CDR2 ANQGSEA, per germline. Trimming removed 4 bases at V and 8 bases at J, with 9 bases between. The CDR3 reads CSVAGAYEQFF. The CDR3 DNA reads TGCAGCGTTGCAGGGGCCTATGAGCAGTTCTTC.

There are a few counts of this clone. Here the CDR3 reads CASSEGGFGQYF. CDR3 in DNA: TGCGCCAGCAGTGAGGGGGGGTTCGGGCAGTACTTC. The chain recombines TRBV10-1 with TRBJ2-7; a possible D gene is TRBD2 (6 bases). Germline values: CDR1 WNHNN, CDR2 SYGVQD (reference sequence). This CDR3 has 12 residues. The V end lost 2 bases, the J end lost 9 bases, and 11 bases lay between the germline ends.

V and J are TRBV27 and TRBJ2-7, with unresolved D. From germline, CDR1 is MNHEY and CDR2 SMNVEV (reference sequence). Trimming cost V 5 bases and J 5 bases, with 16 bases left between them. The CDR3 has 14 residues. The CDR3 region is CASSPRTESHEQYF. CDR3 DNA sequence: TGTGCCAGCAGTCCCCGAACGGAAAGCCACGAGCAGTACTTC.

The CDR3 nucleotides are TGTGCCAGCAGCCAAGAGAAGGGCCCGTGGGGGGAGACCCAGTACTTC. Translated, it gives CASSQEKGPWGETQYF. The chain has TRBV14 and TRBJ2-5; the D call may be TRBD1 or TRBD2 (5 bases each). V was trimmed by 0 bases and J by 5 bases, leaving 16 bases between them. The CDR3 has 16 amino acids. The germline gives CDR1 SGHDN, CDR2 FVKESK.

J is TRBJ2-1 and V is TRBV6-6, with 8 bases aligning to TRBD2. The CDR3 has 14 residues. The V gene end was trimmed by 9 bases and the J gene end by 8 bases; junction bases not matched to a gene: 12. CDR1 and CDR2 from the germline V gene are MNHNY and SVGAGI (reference sequence). This CDR3 is CASGSGTSYYEQFF. DNA of the CDR3: TGTGCCAGTGGTAGCGGGACGAGTTACTATGAGCAGTTCTTC.

This sequence joins TRBV7-2 and TRBJ1-1, with a tentative D call TRBD1 (6 bases). Germline values: CDR1 SGHTA, CDR2 FQGNSA. Trimming shortened V by 4 bases and J by 1 base, and 13 bases separated the two germline ends. The CDR3 spans 15 residues. Written as DNA, the CDR3 is TGTGCCAGCAGCTCGGGATTGGGACAGAACACTGAAGCTTTCTTT. Translation: CASSSGLGQNTEAFF.

The J gene is TRBJ2-5, the V gene TRBV30; the match to TRBD2 covers 9 bases. CDR1 and CDR2 from the germline V gene are GTSNPN and SVGIG (reference sequence). V lost 1 base and J lost 6; bases outside the gene matches: 9. This CDR3 has 15 amino acids. The CDR3 region is CAWSGPFSGSQTQYF. In DNA form, the CDR3 reads TGTGCCTGGAGTGGCCCTTTTAGCGGGAGTCAGACCCAGTACTTC.